This T cell receptor beta chain stems from a study of cytomegalovirus exposure and HLA in healthy donors (dated 2017 in TCRdb). Study-wide context: An earlier analysis of roughly 500 of the donors reported about 250 Gb of sequence data and 117 million unique TCR beta sequences from approximately 180 million T cells. An early release covering 500 to 750 HLA-typed donors comprised 250 to 350 gigabases of sequencing data and roughly 85 million unique TCR sequences. Of the roughly 400 genotyped donors, approximately 80% were placed in the genetic ancestry cluster associated with self-reported Caucasian donors. The study aimed to test whether cataloging public T cell receptors could reveal signatures of past pathogen exposure. The study profiled the T cell repertoires of 500 to 800 subjects by immunosequencing and related them to cytomegalovirus serostatus. A separate validation cohort of 90 to 150 different subjects was used in addition to the roughly 700-subject first cohort. High-throughput TCR immunosequencing, statistical association of individual TCRs with disease status, and machine learning were combined to predict cytomegalovirus infection status. A later analysis re-examined previously published TCR beta repertoires from more than 550 donors and added high-resolution HLA genotyping to investigate patterns of TCR occurrence. In the later analysis, no new phenotypic data were used to find candidate immune exposures; instead, reliance was placed on TCR beta sequences and their occurrence across donors. An earlier analysis of approximately 500 of the donors applied high-throughput TCR beta sequencing to assess whether each TCR beta V gene segment acted as functional or pseudogenic. Donor age, sex, ethnicity and CMV serostatus were collected together with the repertoire data. A later genetic analysis took genome-wide SNP genotypes for 398 of the 666 donors and used that subset as a discovery cohort. Every repertoire in the discovery cohort had been generated on one and the same sequencing platform. Class I and class II HLA loci were covered by the typing at four-digit resolution. The number of donors typed differed by locus, with roughly 629-640 for A, B, C, DRB1 and DQB1, 522 for DQA1, 606 for DPA1, and 400 to 490 for DPB1. Four or five DR-DQ haplotypes were handled as single units for association and clustering because linkage in the cohort was strong. On average, about 200,000 unique TCR beta nucleotide sequences were sequenced per donor among about 400 genotyped donors of the cohort, with roughly 18% of those sequences being non-productive.

Concerning this clone: Its antigen remains undetermined. Within one base of it there is no much larger clone, and no base qualities were kept.

The cohort was made up of several hundred healthy bone marrow donors. At the time of sampling, every cohort member was nominally healthy, though immune exposures that went unrecorded were likely present. The donor tested CMV seronegative and was one of the 352 seronegative cohort members. A peripheral blood sample was provided by each donor, and peripheral blood mononuclear cells were used for TCR beta sequencing. The Qiagen DNeasy Blood Extraction Kit was used to extract genomic DNA from the blood cell samples. There are 15 amino acids in the CDR3, from cysteine to phenylalanine inclusive. The kept DNA is CDR3 alone, 45 bases in frame from the first base. The CDR1 and CDR2 encoded by the germline V gene are SGHRS and YFSETQ. The V end loses 0 bases and the J end loses 0 bases, and a stretch of 6 bases separates them. Points the paper makes about the study in general: When HLA alleles, especially DR and DQ, strongly co-occurred, TCR associations were difficult to assign to individual alleles. In a later analysis, around 15,000 TCR beta sequences were associated with specific HLA alleles at a false discovery rate of 0.05. HLA typing was unavailable for some donors at each locus, so association tests used only the typed subset. A further reported finding was that TCR beta sequences accurately predicted the HLA-A and HLA-B alleles for most subjects in the first cohort. In a later analysis, the rate of TCR association differed among HLA loci, with DRB1 alleles having the most associated TCRs and HLA-C alleles having the fewest. The study listed 150 to 200 TCR beta chains as associated with cytomegalovirus. Only TCR beta chains were sequenced in this cohort, and the absence of alpha or paired-chain data limited detectable features. In a later genetic analysis, fewer N-insertions in productive TCRs were reported among donors in an Asian-associated ancestry cluster than the approximately 630-donor mean. A later analysis found that most CMV-associated TCR beta chains appeared HLA-restricted, with HLA associations seemingly driven largely by CMV exposure. CMV serostatus was the only immune exposure information available for the cohort. The 87-base-pair reads could not distinguish some IMGT-functional V segments, including TRBV6-2 and TRBV6-3, so those segments were excluded. Because counts were too low, 15 or so rarely observed V segments, including chromosome 9 orphons, were excluded from the earlier analysis of a few hundred of the donors. A later genetic analysis associated a missense DCLRE1C variant with V-gene and J-gene trimming of TCR beta chains, and an independent cohort replicated the association. A later analysis reported that several top co-occurrence clusters appeared linked to parvovirus B19, influenza, CMV and Epstein-Barr virus. Three of the identified cytomegalovirus-associated TCR beta chains were confirmed in vitro to be specific for cytomegalovirus antigens. Correlated functional status among segregating V segments might reflect linkage disequilibrium, but an unknown experimental factor could not be ruled out. In a later analysis, HLA-associated TCR beta chains were found to be more clonally expanded and to have lower generation probabilities than equally common non-associated chains. An earlier analysis of approximately 600 of the donors showed that most TCR beta V segments appeared in productive rearrangements either about 87% or about 30% of the time, which broadly matched IMGT annotations. A cluster of highly shared sequence variants was judged likely to represent a technical artifact of the sequencing pipeline. It was suggested by the authors that the approach could potentially be generalized to other disease states and immunological phenotypes. Most TCR sequences were observed very rarely across donors, whereas some public TCRs were present in many individuals. In both the original and validation cohorts, the classifier was reported to diagnose cytomegalovirus status with high specificity and sensitivity. Presence/absence analyses assumed roughly uniform sequencing depth across donors, an assumption that may not hold.

To prepare the library, the immunoSEQ multiplex PCR assay was applied. For the multiplex PCR, a mixture combining 60 forward primers for TCR Vbeta segments and 13 reverse primers for TCR Jbeta segments was used. Amplification of the CDR3 region of rearranged TCR beta genes was performed with a multiplex PCR assay on genomic DNA. The Illumina HiSeq System was used to sequence the amplified TCR beta libraries as 87-base-pair reads. The study's processing was this. A later analysis counted approximately 84 million unique TCR beta chains across the 650 to 800 repertoires, and some 11 million of these chains were shared by at least two donors. A nearest-neighbor algorithm error-corrected the raw reads and collapsed the reads into unique sequences, merging closely related sequences to remove PCR and sequencing errors. To assign V, D and J gene segments, CDR3 sequences were aligned to IMGT reference sequences. For a sequence to be retained, a match of at least six nucleotides was required to both a V gene segment and a J gene segment. Rearrangements were classified as productive when the CDR3 lacked stop codons and remained in frame with V and J, and all other rearrangements were classified as non-productive. Following IMGT convention, CDR3 was defined as the stretch from the second conserved V-encoded cysteine to the conserved J-encoded phenylalanine. The earlier analysis of fewer than 700 of the donors excluded sequences that lacked an unambiguous match to a single V gene segment. An earlier analysis of some 610 of the donors called V segments functional above 56.7% productive rearrangements and segregating when the between-donor standard deviation exceeded 5%. A statistical classification framework was built for diagnosing cytomegalovirus status from the catalog of TCR beta chain sequences. In a later analysis, TCR nucleotide sequences were compared against IMGT/GENE-DB human TR gene sequences so that V and J genes could be assigned. A later analysis assigned CDR3 sequences and most-parsimonious VDJ recombination scenarios with the TCRdist pipeline. A later analysis defined each TCR beta chain by its CDR3 amino acid sequence plus V-gene family, and excluded reads lacking a unique V-gene family. As a way to deal with suspected cross-contamination and a sequencing artifact, a later analysis dropped 450 to 700 nucleotide sequences that were highly shared and had low generation probability. For each public chain, a later analysis derived a clonal expansion index from normalized ranks of inferred template counts within each repertoire. In a later analysis, generation probabilities were computed using a VDJ recombination model fitted to out-of-frame rearrangements, and the results were checked against IGoR. In a later analysis, hypergeometric tests were used to score TCR-TCR, TCR-HLA and TCR-CMV co-occurrence, with a repertoire-size bias correction applied to TCR pairs. In a later analysis, false discovery rates were estimated by permuting HLA or CMV assignments 20 times. A later analysis grouped co-occurring TCRs with DBSCAN, adding TCRdist sequence similarity when clustering within HLA-allele-positive subsets. For co-occurrence clustering, repertoires with fewer than 30,000 or more than 120,000 public chains were excluded, along with five repertoires with anomalous nucleotide sharing. TCRdb mirrors the immuneACCESS table, restricted to in-frame sequences. Some clones are absent from its copies; in checked studies, under half trace to an unresolved V gene, and the reason for the others is unknown. V and J calls and clone size come straight from that table; D and trimming were deduced from the DNA. This sample holds more than 200,000 clones; roughly 80% were observed only once. Of the sample, 0.2% to 0.25% is held by the ten largest clones.

This chain is built from TRBV5-1 and TRBJ2-2, with the D segment identity uncertain. This TCR came from a girl aged 2 to 9 in good health and CMV-seronegative. Source material: PBMCs. The CDR3 here reads CASSLDRPNTGELFF. In nucleotides, the sequence is TGCGCCAGCAGCTTGGACAGACCGAACACCGGGGAGCTGTTTTTT. Supplemented by the reference TRBV5-1 and TRBJ2-2 proteins around the CDR3, the complete variable domain is KAGVTQTPRYLIKTRGQQVTLSCSPISGHRSVSWYQQTPGQGLQFLFEYFSETQRNKGNFPGRFSGRQFSNSRSEMNVSTLELGDSALYLCASSLDRPNTGELFFGEGSRLTVL.